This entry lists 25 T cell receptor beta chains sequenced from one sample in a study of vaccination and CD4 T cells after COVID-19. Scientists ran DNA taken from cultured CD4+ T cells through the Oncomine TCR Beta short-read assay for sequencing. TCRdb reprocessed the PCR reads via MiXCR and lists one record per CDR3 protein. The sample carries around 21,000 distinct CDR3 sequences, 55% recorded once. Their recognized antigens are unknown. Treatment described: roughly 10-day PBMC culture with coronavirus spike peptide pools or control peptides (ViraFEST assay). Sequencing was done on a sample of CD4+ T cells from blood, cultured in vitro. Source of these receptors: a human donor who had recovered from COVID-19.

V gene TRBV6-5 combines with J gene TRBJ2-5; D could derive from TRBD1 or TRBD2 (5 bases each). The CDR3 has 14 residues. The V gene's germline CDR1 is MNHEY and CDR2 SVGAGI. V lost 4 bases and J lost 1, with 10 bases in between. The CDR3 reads CASSWAGTQETQYF. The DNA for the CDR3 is TGTGCCAGCAGTTGGGCAGGGACCCAAGAGACCCAGTACTTC.

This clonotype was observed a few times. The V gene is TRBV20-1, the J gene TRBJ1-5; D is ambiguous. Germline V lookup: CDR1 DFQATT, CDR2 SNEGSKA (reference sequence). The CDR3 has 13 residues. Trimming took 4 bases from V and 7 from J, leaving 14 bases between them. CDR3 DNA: TGCAGTGCTATCTTCACCGAGGGACAGCCCCAGCATTTT. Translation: CSAIFTEGQPQHF.

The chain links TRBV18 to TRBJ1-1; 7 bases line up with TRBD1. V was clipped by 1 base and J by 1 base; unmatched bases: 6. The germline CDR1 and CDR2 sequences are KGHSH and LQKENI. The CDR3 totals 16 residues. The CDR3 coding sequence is TGTGCCAGCTCACCACTAGGGGGCACAGCGAACACTGAAGCTTTCTTT. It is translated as CASSPLGGTANTEAFF.

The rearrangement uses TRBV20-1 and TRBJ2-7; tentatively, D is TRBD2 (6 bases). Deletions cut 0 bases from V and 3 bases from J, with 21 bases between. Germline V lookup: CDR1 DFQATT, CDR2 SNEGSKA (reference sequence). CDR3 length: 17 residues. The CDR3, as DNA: TGCAGTGCTAGAGATCCGGGAGCGTCAACCATCTACTACGAGCAGTACTTC. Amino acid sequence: CSARDPGASTIYYEQYF.

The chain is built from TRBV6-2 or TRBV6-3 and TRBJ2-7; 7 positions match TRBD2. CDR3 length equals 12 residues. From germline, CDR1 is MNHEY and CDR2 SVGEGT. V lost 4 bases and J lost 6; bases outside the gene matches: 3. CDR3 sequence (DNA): TGTGCCAGCAGTTTACTAGCGTTCGAGCAGTACTTC. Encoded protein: CASSLLAFEQYF.

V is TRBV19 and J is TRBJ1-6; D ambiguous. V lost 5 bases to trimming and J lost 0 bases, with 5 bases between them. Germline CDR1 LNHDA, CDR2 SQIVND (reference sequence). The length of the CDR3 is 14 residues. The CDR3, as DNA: TGTGCCAGTAGTTTCAGCTCCTATAATTCACCCCTCCACTTT. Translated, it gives CASSFSSYNSPLHF.

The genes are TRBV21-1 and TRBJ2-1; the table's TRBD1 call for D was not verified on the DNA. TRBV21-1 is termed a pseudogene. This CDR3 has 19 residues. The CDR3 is CASSKVPTVGTASYNEQFF. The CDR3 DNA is TGTGCCAGCAGCAAAGTACCGACGGTGGGGACAGCTTCCTACAATGAGCAGTTCTTC.

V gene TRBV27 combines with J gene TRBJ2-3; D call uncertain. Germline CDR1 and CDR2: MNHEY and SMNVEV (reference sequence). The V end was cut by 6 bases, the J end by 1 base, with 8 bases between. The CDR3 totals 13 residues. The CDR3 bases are TGTGCCAGCAGCCGCGGAGGCACAGATACGCAGTATTTT. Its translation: CASSRGGTDTQYF.

The CDR3 bases are TGCAGTGCTAGAGATGCGGGATCTGGGGCCAACGTCCTGACTTTC. Translated, it gives CSARDAGSGANVLTF. The chain uses TRBV20-1 and TRBJ2-6, with TRBD2 as a possible D gene (6 bases). The V gene's germline CDR1 is DFQATT and CDR2 SNEGSKA (reference sequence). The CDR3 is 15 amino acids. Trimming removed 0 bases at V and 1 base at J, with 7 bases between.

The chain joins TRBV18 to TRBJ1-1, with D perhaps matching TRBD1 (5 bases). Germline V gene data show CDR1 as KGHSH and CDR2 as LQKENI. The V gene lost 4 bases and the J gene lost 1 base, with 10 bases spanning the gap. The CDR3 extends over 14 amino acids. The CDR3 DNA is TGTGCCAGCTCACAATCCGGGGCGAACACTGAAGCTTTCTTT. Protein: CASSQSGANTEAFF.

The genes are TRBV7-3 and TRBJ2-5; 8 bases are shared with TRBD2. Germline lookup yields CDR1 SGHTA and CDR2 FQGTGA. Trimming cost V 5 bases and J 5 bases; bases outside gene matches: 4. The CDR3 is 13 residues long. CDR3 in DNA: TGTGCCAGCAGCCGTAGCGGGGTGGAGACCCAGTACTTC. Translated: CASSRSGVETQYF.

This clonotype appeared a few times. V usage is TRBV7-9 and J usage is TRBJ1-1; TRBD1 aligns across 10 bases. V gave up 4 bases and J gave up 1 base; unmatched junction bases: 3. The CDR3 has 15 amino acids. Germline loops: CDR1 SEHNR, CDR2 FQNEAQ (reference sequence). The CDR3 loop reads CASSSTGGWNTEAFF. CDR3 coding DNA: TGTGCCAGCAGCTCGACAGGGGGCTGGAACACTGAAGCTTTCTTT.

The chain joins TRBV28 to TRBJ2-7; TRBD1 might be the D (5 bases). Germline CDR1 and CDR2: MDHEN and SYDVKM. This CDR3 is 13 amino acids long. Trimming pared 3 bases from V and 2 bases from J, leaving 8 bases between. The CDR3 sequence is CASSFRAPYEQYF. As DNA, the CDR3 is TGTGCCAGCAGTTTCAGGGCTCCCTACGAGCAGTACTTC. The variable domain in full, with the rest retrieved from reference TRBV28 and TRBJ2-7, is DVKVTQSSRYLVKRTGEKVFLECVQDMDHENMFWYRQDPGLGLRLIYFSYDVKMKEKGDIPEGYSVSREKKERFSLILESASTNQTSMYLCASSFRAPYEQYFGPGTRLTVT.

The CDR3 DNA reads TGCAGTGCTAGTAAGACCGGGGAGCTGTTTTTT. Its translation: CSASKTGELFF. The chain has TRBV20-1 and TRBJ2-2; D call uncertain. The V gene lost 3 bases and the J gene lost 5 bases, with 4 bases spanning the gap. Germline CDR1 and CDR2: DFQATT and SNEGSKA (reference sequence). The CDR3 totals 11 residues.

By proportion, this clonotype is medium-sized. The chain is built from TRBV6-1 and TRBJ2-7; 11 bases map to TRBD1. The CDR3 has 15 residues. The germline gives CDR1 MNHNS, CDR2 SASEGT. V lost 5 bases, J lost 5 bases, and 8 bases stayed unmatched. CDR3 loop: CASSTWDRGTHEQYF. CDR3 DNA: TGTGCCAGCAGTACCTGGGACAGGGGGACCCACGAGCAGTACTTC.

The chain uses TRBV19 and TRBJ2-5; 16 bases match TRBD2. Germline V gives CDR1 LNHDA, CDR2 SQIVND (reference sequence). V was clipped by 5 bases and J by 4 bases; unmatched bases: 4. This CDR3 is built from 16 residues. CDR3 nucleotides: TGTGCCAGTAGTGGGACTAGCGGGGGGGCCGGAGAGACCCAGTACTTC. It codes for CASSGTSGGAGETQYF.

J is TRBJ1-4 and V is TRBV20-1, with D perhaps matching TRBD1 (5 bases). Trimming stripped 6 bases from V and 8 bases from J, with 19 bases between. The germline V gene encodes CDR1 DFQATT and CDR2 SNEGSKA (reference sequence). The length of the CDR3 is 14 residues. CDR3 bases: TGCAGTGCAAAGGACACAAAAGGGAACGAAAAACTGTTTTTT. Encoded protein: CSAKDTKGNEKLFF.

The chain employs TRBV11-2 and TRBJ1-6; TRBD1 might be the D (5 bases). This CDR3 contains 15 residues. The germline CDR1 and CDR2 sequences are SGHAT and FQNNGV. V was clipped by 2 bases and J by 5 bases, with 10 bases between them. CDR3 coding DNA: TGTGCCAGCAGCTTACTTGGGGGGGATAATTCACCCCTCCACTTT. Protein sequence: CASSLLGGDNSPLHF.

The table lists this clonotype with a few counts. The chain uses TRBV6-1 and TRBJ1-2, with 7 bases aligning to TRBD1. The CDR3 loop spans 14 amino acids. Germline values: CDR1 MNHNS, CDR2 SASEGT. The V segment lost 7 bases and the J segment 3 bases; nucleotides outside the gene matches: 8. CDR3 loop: CASTRQGTDYGYTF. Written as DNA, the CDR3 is TGTGCCAGCACCCGACAGGGAACAGACTATGGCTACACCTTC.

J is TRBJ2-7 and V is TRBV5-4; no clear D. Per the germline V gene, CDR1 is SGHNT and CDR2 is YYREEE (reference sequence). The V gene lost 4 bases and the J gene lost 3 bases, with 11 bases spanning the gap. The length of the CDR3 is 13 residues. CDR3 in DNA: TGTGCCAGCAGCCCTTCCCCCGGCTACGAGCAGTACTTC. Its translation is CASSPSPGYEQYF.

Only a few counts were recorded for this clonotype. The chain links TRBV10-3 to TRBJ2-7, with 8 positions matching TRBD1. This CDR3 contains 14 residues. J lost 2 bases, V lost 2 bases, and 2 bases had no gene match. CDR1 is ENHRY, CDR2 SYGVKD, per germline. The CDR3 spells CAISEGTGTYEQYF. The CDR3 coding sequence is TGTGCCATCAGTGAGGGGACAGGAACCTACGAGCAGTACTTC.

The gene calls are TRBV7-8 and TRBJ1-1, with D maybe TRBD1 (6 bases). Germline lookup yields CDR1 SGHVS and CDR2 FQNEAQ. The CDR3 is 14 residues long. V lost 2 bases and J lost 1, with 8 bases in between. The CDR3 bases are TGTGCCAGCAGCTTACAGGGGAGGAACACTGAAGCTTTCTTT. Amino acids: CASSLQGRNTEAFF.

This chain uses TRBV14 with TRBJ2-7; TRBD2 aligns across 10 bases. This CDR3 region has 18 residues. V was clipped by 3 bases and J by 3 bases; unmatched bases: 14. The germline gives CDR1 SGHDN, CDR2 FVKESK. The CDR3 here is CASSHLYLAGEPRYEQYF. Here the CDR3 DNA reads TGTGCCAGCAGCCATTTGTATCTAGCGGGGGAACCGCGCTACGAGCAGTACTTC.

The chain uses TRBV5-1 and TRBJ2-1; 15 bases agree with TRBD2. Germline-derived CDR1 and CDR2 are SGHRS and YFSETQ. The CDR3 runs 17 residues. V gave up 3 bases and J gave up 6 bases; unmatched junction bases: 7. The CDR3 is CASSSGLAGGGGNEQFF. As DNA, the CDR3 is TGCGCCAGCAGCTCGGGACTAGCGGGAGGAGGAGGCAATGAGCAGTTCTTC.

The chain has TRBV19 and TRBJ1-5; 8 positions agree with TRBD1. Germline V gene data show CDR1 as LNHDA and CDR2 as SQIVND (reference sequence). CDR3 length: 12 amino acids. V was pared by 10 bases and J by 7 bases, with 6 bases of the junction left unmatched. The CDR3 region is CATRDRGQPQHF. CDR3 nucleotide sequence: TGTGCCACCCGTGACAGGGGACAGCCCCAGCATTTT.